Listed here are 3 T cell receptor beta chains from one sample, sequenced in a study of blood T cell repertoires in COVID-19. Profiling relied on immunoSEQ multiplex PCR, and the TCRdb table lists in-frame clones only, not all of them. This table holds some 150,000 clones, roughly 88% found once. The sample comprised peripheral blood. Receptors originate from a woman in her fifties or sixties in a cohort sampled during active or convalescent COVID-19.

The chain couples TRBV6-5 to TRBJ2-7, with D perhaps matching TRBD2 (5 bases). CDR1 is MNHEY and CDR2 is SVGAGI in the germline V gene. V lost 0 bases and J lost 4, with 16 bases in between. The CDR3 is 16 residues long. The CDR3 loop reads CASSYSIRLPTYEQYF. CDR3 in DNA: TGTGCCAGCAGTTACTCGATTAGACTACCAACATACGAGCAGTACTTC.

For the CDR3, the DNA is TGCAGTGCTAGTTTAAGAGACAGGGGCGGAAGCACAGATACGCAGTATTTT. Translation: CSASLRDRGGSTDTQYF. This sequence joins TRBV20-1 and TRBJ2-3, with TRBD1 matching 8 bases. CDR1 and CDR2 from the germline V gene are DFQATT and SNEGSKA (reference sequence). V gave up 3 bases and J gave up 0 bases; unmatched junction bases: 11. This CDR3 has 17 amino acids.

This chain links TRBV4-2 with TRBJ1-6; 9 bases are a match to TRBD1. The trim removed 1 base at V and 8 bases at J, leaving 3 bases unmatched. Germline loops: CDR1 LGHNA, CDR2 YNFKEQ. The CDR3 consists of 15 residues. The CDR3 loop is CASSQATGGDSPLHF. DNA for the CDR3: TGTGCCAGCAGCCAAGCGACAGGGGGGGATTCACCCCTCCACTTT.